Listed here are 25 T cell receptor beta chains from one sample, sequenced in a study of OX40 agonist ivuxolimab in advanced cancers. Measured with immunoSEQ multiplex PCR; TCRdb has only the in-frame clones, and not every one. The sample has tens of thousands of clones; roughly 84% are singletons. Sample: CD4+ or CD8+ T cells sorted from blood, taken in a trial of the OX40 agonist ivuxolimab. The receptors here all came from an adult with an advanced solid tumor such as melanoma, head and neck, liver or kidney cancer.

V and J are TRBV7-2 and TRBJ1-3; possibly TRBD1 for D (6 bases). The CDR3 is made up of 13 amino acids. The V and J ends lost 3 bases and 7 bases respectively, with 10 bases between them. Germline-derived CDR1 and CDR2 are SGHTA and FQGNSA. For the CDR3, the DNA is TGTGCCAGCAGCTTCCAGGGGTGGAACACCATATATTTT. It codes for CASSFQGWNTIYF.

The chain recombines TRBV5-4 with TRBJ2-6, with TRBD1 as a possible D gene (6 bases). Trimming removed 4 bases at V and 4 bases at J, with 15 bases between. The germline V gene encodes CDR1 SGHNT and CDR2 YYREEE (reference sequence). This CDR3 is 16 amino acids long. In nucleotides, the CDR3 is TGTGCCAGCAGCCGACTACAGGGTACGGGGGCCAACGTCCTGACTTTC. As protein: CASSRLQGTGANVLTF.

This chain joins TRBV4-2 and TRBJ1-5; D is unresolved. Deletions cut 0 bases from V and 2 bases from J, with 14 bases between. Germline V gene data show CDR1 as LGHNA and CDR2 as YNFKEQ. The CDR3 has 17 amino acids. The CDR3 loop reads CASSQDMGSRGNQPQHF. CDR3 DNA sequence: TGTGCCAGCAGCCAAGATATGGGCTCCCGGGGCAATCAGCCCCAGCATTTT.

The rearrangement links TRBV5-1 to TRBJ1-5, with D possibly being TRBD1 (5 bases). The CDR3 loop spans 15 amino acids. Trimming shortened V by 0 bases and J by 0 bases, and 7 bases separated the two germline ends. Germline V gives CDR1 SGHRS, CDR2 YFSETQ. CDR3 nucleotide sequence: TGCGCCAGCAGCTTGGGACAGAATAGCAATCAGCCCCAGCATTTT. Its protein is CASSLGQNSNQPQHF.

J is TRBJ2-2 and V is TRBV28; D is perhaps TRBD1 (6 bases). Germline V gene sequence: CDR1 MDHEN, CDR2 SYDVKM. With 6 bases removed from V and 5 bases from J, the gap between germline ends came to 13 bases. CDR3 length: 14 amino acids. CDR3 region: CASSVQGWTGELFF. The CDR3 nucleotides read TGTGCCAGCAGCGTACAGGGTTGGACCGGGGAGCTGTTTTTT.

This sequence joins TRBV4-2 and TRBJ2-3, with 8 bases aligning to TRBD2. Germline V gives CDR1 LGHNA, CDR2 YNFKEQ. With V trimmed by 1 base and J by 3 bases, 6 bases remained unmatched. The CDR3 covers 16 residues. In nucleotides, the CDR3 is TGTGCCAGCAGCCAAGTTGCGGGAGGTGGGACAGATACGCAGTATTTT. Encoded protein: CASSQVAGGGTDTQYF.

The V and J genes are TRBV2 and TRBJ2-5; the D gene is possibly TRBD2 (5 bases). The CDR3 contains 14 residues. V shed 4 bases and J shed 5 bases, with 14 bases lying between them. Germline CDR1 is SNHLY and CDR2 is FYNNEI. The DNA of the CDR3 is TGTGCCAGCAGTGGAGGGCGGCCGGGGGAGACCCAGTACTTC. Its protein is CASSGGRPGETQYF.

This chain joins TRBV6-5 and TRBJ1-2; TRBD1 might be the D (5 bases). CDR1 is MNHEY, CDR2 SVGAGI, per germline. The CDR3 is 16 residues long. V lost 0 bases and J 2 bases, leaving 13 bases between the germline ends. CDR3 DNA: TGTGCCAGCAGTTACTCCGGGGGATCCGCAAACTATGGCTACACCTTC. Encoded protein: CASSYSGGSANYGYTF.

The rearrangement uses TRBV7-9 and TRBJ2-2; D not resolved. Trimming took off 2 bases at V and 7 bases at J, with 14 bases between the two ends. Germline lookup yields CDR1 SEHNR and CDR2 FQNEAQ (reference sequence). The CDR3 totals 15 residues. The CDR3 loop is CASSLLATAGGELFF. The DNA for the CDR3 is TGTGCCAGCAGCTTACTGGCAACAGCAGGCGGGGAGCTGTTTTTT.

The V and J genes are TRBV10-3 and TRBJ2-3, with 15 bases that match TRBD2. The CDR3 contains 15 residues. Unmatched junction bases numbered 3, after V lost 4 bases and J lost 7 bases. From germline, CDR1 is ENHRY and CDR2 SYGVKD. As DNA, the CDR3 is TGTGCCATCAGTGGGGGACTAGCGGGGGGTTATACGCAGTATTTT. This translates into CAISGGLAGGYTQYF.

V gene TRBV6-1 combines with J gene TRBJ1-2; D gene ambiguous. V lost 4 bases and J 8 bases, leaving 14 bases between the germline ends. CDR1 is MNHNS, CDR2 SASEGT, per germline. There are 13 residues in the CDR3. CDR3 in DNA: TGTGCCAGCAGTGGGTTCCGGACGGGCGGCTACACCTTC. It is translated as CASSGFRTGGYTF.

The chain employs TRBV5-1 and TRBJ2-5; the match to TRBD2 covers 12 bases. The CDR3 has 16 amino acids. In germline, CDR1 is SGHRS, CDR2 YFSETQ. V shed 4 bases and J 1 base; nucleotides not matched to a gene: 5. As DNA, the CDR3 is TGCGCCAGCAGCCCCCTAGCGGGAGGGGCCCAAGAGACCCAGTACTTC. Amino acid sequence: CASSPLAGGAQETQYF.

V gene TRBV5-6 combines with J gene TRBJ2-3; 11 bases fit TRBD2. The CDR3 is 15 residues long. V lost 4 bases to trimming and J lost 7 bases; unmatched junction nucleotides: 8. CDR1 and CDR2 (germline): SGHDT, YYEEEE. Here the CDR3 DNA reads TGTGCCAGCAGCCCGGTAGCGGGAGGGGTGAATACGCAGTATTTT. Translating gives CASSPVAGGVNTQYF. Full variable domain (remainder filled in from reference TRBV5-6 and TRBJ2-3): DAGVTQSPTHLIKTRGQQVTLRCSPKSGHDTVSWYQQALGQGPQFIFQYYEEEERQRGNFPDRFSGHQFPNYSSELNVNALLLGDSALYLCASSPVAGGVNTQYFGPGTRLTVL.

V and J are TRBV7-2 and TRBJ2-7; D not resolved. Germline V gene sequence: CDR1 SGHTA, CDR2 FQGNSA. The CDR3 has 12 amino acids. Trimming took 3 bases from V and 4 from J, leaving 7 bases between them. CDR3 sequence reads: CASSFVGYEQYF. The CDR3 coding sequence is TGTGCCAGCAGCTTCGTGGGGTACGAGCAGTACTTC.

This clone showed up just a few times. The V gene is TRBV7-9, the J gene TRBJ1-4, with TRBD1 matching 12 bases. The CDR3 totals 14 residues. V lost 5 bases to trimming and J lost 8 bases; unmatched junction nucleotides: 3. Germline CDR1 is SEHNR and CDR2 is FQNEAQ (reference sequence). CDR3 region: CASSRDRGQEKLFF. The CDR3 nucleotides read TGTGCCAGCAGCCGGGACAGGGGGCAAGAAAAACTGTTTTTT.

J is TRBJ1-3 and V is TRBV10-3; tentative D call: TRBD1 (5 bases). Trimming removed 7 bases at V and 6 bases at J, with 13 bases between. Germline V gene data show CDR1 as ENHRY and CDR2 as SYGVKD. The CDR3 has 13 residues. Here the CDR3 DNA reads TGTGCCATCACCCCCCGGGACTCAAACACCATATATTTT. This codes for CAITPRDSNTIYF.

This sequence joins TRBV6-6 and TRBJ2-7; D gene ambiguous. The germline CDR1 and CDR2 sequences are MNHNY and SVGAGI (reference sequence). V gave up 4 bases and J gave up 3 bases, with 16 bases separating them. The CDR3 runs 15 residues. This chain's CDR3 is CASSSYGVNSYEQYF. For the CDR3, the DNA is TGTGCCAGCAGTTCCTACGGTGTCAATAGCTACGAGCAGTACTTC.

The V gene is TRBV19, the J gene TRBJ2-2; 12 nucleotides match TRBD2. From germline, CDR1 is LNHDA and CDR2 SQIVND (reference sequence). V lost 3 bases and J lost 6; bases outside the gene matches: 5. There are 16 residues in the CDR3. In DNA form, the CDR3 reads TGTGCCAGTAGTATCCAGCTAGCGGGGGGGCCCGGGGAGCTGTTTTTT. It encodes CASSIQLAGGPGELFF.

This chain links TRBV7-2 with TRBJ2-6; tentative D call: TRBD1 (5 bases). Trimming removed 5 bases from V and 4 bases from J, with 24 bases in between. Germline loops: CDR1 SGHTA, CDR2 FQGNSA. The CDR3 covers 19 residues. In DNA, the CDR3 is TGTGCCAGCAGCCCAGGGCCAAGGACACGGAGTGGGGGGGCCAACGTCCTGACTTTC. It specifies CASSPGPRTRSGGANVLTF.

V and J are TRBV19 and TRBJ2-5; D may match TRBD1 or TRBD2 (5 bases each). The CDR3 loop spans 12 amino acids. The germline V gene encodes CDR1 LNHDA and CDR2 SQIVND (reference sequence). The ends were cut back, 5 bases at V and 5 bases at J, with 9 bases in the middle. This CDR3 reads CASSREGETQYF. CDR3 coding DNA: TGTGCCAGTAGTCGTGAGGGGGAGACCCAGTACTTC.

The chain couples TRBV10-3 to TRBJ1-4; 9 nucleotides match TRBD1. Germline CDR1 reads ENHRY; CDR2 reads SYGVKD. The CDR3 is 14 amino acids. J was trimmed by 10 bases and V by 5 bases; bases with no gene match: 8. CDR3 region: CAISNEPGQGKLFF. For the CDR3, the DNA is TGTGCCATCAGTAACGAACCGGGACAGGGAAAACTGTTTTTT.

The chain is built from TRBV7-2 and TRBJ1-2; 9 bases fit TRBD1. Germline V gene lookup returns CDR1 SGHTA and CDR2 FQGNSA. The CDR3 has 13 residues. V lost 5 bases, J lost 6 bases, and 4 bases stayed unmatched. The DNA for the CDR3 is TGTGCCAGCAGCCGGGACAGGGTGGATGGCTACACCTTC. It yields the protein CASSRDRVDGYTF.

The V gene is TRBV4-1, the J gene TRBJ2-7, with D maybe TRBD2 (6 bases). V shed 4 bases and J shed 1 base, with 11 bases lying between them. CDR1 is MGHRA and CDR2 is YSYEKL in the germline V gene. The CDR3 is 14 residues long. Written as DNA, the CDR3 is TGCGCCAGCAGCCTGGGAGCGGGTTCCTACGAGCAGTACTTC. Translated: CASSLGAGSYEQYF.

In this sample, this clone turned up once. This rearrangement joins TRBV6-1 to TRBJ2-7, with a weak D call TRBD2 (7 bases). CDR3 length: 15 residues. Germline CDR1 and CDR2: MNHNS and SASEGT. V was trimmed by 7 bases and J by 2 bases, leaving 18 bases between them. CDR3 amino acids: CASNEGGLATYEQYF. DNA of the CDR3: TGTGCCAGCAACGAGGGGGGGTTGGCGACCTACGAGCAGTACTTC.

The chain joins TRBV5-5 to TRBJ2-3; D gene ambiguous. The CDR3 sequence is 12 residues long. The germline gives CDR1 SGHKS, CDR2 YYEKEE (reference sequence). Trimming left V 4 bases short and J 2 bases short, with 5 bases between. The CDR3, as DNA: TGTGCCAGCAGCCCTCACACAGATACGCAGTATTTT. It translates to CASSPHTDTQYF.